Following are 8 T cell receptor beta chains from one sample sequenced in a study of molecular identifiers for immune sequencing clone quantification. TCRdb recomputed calls from the PCR reads with MiXCR, one row per CDR3 protein. This table has about 640,000 distinct CDR3 sequences, roughly 21% appearing once. Input material: naive CD8+ T cells from blood, with Jurkat cell RNA spiked in. Subset denoted: FACS-sorted CD8+CD4-CCR7+CD45RA+ naive T cells. Receptor source: a human donor in good health. Some libraries in this study had Jurkat cell RNA spiked in.

There are many counts of this clonotype. The chain employs TRBV4-3 and TRBJ2-7, with a tentative D call TRBD2 (5 bases). Germline V CDR1 and CDR2: LGHNA, YSLEER. V was trimmed by 1 base and J by 2 bases, leaving 12 bases between them. The CDR3 extends over 15 amino acids. The CDR3 nucleotides read TGCGCCAGCAGCCAAGGTTGGGGAGTGGCCTACGAGCAGTACTTC. Amino acids: CASSQGWGVAYEQYF.

This sequence joins TRBV20-1 and TRBJ1-1; unclear D gene. The CDR3 consists of 16 residues. The V gene's germline CDR1 is DFQATT and CDR2 SNEGSKA (reference sequence). Between the trimmed V and J ends, which lost 0 bases and 0 bases, there was a span of 14 bases. The CDR3 DNA sequence: TGCAGTGCTAGAGATGATGTCCGTAATATGAACACTGAAGCTTTCTTT. Protein product: CSARDDVRNMNTEAFF.

A note on this clonotype: A much larger clone lies a single base off, so this may be a read error. The V call is TRBV6-2 or TRBV6-3, the J call TRBJ2-5, with D hard to call. The V gene's germline CDR1 is MNHEY and CDR2 SVGEGT. CDR3 length equals 9 residues. The CDR3 nucleotides read TGTGCCAGCCCGGAGACCCGGTACTTC. Translating it yields CASPETRYF.

This clonotype was observed once. With a much larger clone just one base away, this may be a read error. This chain uses TRBV25-1 with TRBJ1-5; 7 bases are a match to TRBD1. This CDR3 region has 16 residues. Germline assignment: CDR1 MGHDK and CDR2 SYGVNS. The DNA for the CDR3 is TGTGCCAGCACTGAATCGGGACAGATTAGCAATCAGCCCCATCATTTT. Its translation: CASTESGQISNQPHHF.

This clonotype appeared a few times. The V and J genes are TRBV6-2 or TRBV6-3 and TRBJ2-3; 11 bases align to TRBD2. V was clipped by 2 bases and J by 4 bases; unmatched bases: 14. There are 19 residues in the CDR3. Germline CDR1 MNHEY, CDR2 SVGEGT. CDR3 in amino acids: CASSYPLTTSGSLADTQYF. The CDR3 bases are TGTGCCAGCAGTTACCCACTCACTACTAGCGGGAGTCTGGCAGATACGCAGTATTTT.

About this clonotype itself: A much more abundant neighbour one base away suggests this may be a read error. The rearrangement links TRBV19 to TRBJ1-5; no definite D call. Germline V gene lookup returns CDR1 LNHDA and CDR2 SQIVND (reference sequence). Trimming took 5 bases from V and 9 from J, leaving 17 bases between them. There are 14 residues in the CDR3. The CDR3 reads CASSQKMGLWPQHF. Here the CDR3 DNA reads TGTGCCAGTAGTCAGAAGATGGGTCTGTGGCCCCAGCATTTT.

In its sample, this clonotype was seen many times. The chain has TRBV4-2 and TRBJ2-7, with TRBD2 matching over 8 bases. This CDR3 comprises 14 residues. V shed 3 bases and J 7 bases; nucleotides not matched to a gene: 8. CDR1 is LGHNA, CDR2 YNFKEQ, per germline. In DNA form, the CDR3 reads TGTGCCAGCAGCCAGACCGCGGGGGGCTGGGAGCAGTACTTC. Translated, it gives CASSQTAGGWEQYF.

Points on this clonotype: One base away lies a much larger clone, so this may be a sequencing read error. This sequence joins TRBV10-3 and TRBJ2-3; no clear D gene. Germline V gene sequence: CDR1 ENHRY, CDR2 SYGVKD. V was trimmed by 4 bases and J by 2 bases, leaving 22 bases between them. The length of the CDR3 is 18 residues. In DNA, the CDR3 is TGTGCCATCAGTGGGTCGATTTTCGGTGCCTCCTCCACAGATACGCAGTATTTT. Its protein product is CAISGSIFGASSTDTQYF.